The following is a T cell receptor beta chain sequence with its context. What it binds is not known. This sample was included in a study of T cells in Graves' hyperthyroidism and ophthalmopathy. Findings of the study overall: The model made its ophthalmopathy prediction, and onset followed a median roughly 6.5 months later.

The ends were cut back, 2 bases at V and 6 bases at J, with 15 bases in the middle. This CDR3 comprises 14 residues. Germline-derived CDR1 and CDR2 are SQVTM and ANQGSEA. RNA transcripts were the template for amplifying TCR beta CDR3 regions. The HTBI primer set served for first-round RT-PCR of the TCR CDR3. MiXCR was run by TCRdb on the multiplex PCR reads, yielding one entry per CDR3 protein. The table includes around 400,000 distinct CDR3 sequences, 15% detected once. Ophthalmopathy patients showed a Clinical Activity Score of at least 3, NOSPECS grade of at least 4 and duration under 3 months. Diagnostic assessment was based on clinical symptoms, serum thyroxine and TRAb, thyroid ultrasound and orbital computed tomography. PBMCs came from 9 to 10 ml fresh peripheral blood.

The sequenced sample was blood. The source of this sequence is a woman in her fifties or sixties with Graves' ophthalmopathy. The V and J genes are TRBV29-1 and TRBJ2-3; the D call may be TRBD1 or TRBD2 (5 bases each). As DNA, the CDR3 is TGCAGCGTTGAAAATGCAGGGTCGGGGGATACGCAGTATTTT. This translates into CSVENAGSGDTQYF.